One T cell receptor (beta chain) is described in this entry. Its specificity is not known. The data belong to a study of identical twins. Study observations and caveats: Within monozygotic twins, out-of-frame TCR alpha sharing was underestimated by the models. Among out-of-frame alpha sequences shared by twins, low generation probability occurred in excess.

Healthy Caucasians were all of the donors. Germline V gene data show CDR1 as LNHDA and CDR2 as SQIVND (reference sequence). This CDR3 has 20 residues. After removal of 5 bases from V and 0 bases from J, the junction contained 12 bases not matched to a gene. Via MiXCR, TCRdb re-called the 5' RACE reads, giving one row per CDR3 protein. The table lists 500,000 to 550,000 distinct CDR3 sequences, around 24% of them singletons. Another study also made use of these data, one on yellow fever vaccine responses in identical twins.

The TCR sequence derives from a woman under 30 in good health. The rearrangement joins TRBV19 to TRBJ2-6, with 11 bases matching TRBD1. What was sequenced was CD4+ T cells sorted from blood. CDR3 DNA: TGTGCCAGTAGTCTTACCGCCGGGACAGGGGGTGCCTCTGGGGCCAACGTCCTGACTTTC. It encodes CASSLTAGTGGASGANVLTF.